This T cell receptor beta chain was identified during a study of CXCR3-negative and CXCR3-positive naive CD8 T cells. Concerning this clonotype itself: What it binds is not known.

Study-wide results and caveats: Both of the naive subsets showed about the same high diversity, but memory CD8+ cells had much less. TRBV-TRBJ usage was alike in naive CXCR3-negative and CXCR3-positive cells but differed in memory cells.

Libraries were UMI-labeled 5' RACE TRB cDNA. TCRdb reprocessed the 5' RACE reads, with one entry per CDR3 protein and no DNA. The specimen's table records fewer than 95,000 distinct CDR3 sequences. Germline V lookup: CDR1 SQVTM, CDR2 ANQGSEA. This CDR3 contains 22 residues. Naive CD8+ T cells showed CD45RO-CCR7+CD27+CD95-. The TCR originated in a human donor in good health. Some clones in this sample may be carry-over from other donors' samples. What was sequenced was naive CXCR3- CD8+ T cells from blood. The subset is: CD45RO-CCR7+CD27+CD95- naive CD8+ T cells lacking CXCR3 (TNR3-). The chain employs TRBV29-1 and TRBJ1-1; the D call from TCRdb, TRBD1, cannot be confirmed without DNA. The CDR3 loop is CSADPYIQRGMGPHFMNTEAFF.